This passage covers 5 T cell receptor beta chains from one sample sequenced in a study of T cells in localized non-small cell lung cancer (dated by TCRdb to about 2020). The library was built by means of the immunoSEQ multiplex PCR assay. TCRdb holds this immuneACCESS table with in-frame rearrangements only. Some clones are missing; in checked studies, unresolved V genes explain under half, and the rest has no known cause. Within this sample are some 50,000 clones, with approximately 80% of them counted one time only. The leading ten clones occupy roughly 17% of the sample. Sequencing was performed on peripheral blood mononuclear cells, taken before any cancer treatment. These receptors originate from a man aged 35 to 69 with stage III lung adenocarcinoma.

The chain couples TRBV29-1 to TRBJ2-7; TRBD1 matches at 8 bases. The CDR3 has 16 amino acids. CDR1 SQVTM and CDR2 ANQGSEA come from the germline V gene. The trim removed 5 bases at V and 2 bases at J, leaving 14 bases unmatched. Written as DNA, the CDR3 is TGCAGCGTTTATTCACCAGACAGGACAGGGCCCTACGAGCAGTACTTC. Translating it yields CSVYSPDRTGPYEQYF.

The chain employs TRBV7-3 and TRBJ2-5; 7 nucleotides agree with TRBD2. The germline CDR1 and CDR2 sequences are SGHTA and FQGTGA. The ends lost 1 base at V and 8 bases at J; junction bases unmatched: 16. The CDR3 consists of 17 residues. The CDR3, as DNA: TGTGCCAGCAGCTTAATGGCAGGGTCGGGAGGAACGGGTACCCAGTACTTC. It yields the protein CASSLMAGSGGTGTQYF.

The chain couples TRBV11-3 to TRBJ2-1; 9 nucleotides agree with TRBD2. The CDR3 runs to 16 residues. Germline loops: CDR1 SGHNT, CDR2 YENEEA. Trimming took 5 bases from V and 7 from J; bases not matched to a gene: 12. CDR3 region: CASSLRGSGRDNEQFF. Here the CDR3 DNA reads TGTGCCAGCAGCCTTCGCGGTAGCGGGAGAGATAATGAGCAGTTCTTC.

The CDR3 protein is CASSPVTGGNTEAFF. The CDR3 region has the DNA TGTGCCAGCTCACCGGTAACAGGGGGCAACACTGAAGCTTTCTTT. The chain has TRBV18 and TRBJ1-1; 9 nucleotides line up with TRBD1. Germline CDR1 is KGHSH and CDR2 is LQKENI. CDR3 length: 15 residues. Trimming removed 3 bases from V and 2 bases from J; junction bases left unmatched: 4.

The chain is built from TRBV7-9 and TRBJ1-2; weak D call: TRBD1 (6 bases). This CDR3 has 18 amino acids. The germline gives CDR1 SEHNR, CDR2 FQNEAQ (reference sequence). With 2 bases removed from V and 2 bases from J, the gap between germline ends came to 21 bases. CDR3: CASSLRSGVDSINYGYTF. DNA for the CDR3: TGTGCCAGCAGCTTAAGATCGGGGGTGGACAGTATCAACTATGGCTACACCTTC. Full variable domain (outside the CDR3, taken from reference TRBV7-9 and TRBJ1-2): DTGVSQNPRHKITKRGQNVTFRCDPISEHNRLYWYRQTLGQGPEFLTYFQNEAQLEKSRLLSDRFSAERPKGSFSTLEIQRTEQGDSAMYLCASSLRSGVDSINYGYTFGSGTRLTVV.